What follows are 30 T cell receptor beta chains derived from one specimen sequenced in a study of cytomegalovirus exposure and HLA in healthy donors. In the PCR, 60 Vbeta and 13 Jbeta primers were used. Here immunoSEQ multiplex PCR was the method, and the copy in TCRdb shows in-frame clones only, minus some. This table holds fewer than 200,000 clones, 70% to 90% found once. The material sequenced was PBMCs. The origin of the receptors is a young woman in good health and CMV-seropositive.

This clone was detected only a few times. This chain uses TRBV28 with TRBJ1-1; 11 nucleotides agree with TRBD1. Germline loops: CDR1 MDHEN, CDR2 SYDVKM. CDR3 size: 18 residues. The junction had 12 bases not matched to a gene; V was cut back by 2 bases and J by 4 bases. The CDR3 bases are TGTGCCAGCAGTTTAGGGGGACAGGGGGAGTTTGGTGCCACTGAAGCTTTCTTT. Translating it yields CASSLGGQGEFGATEAFF.

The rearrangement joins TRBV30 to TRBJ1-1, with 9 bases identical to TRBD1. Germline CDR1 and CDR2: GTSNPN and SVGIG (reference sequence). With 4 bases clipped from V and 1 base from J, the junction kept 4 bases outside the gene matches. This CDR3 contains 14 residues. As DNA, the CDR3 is TGTGCCTGGACGGTGGGACAGGGGAACACTGAAGCTTTCTTT. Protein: CAWTVGQGNTEAFF.

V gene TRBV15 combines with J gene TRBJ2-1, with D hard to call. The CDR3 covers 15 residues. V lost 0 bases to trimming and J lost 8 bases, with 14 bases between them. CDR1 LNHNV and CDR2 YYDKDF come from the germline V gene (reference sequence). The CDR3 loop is CATSRDRTGFHEQFF. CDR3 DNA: TGTGCCACCAGCAGAGATCGAACCGGGTTCCATGAGCAGTTCTTC.

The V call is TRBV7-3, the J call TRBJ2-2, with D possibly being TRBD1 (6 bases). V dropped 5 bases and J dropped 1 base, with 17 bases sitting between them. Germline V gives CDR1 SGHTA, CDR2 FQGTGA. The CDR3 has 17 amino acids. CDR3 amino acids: CASSVNTGTLNTGELFF. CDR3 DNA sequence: TGTGCCAGCAGCGTTAATACCGGGACACTGAACACCGGGGAGCTGTTTTTT.

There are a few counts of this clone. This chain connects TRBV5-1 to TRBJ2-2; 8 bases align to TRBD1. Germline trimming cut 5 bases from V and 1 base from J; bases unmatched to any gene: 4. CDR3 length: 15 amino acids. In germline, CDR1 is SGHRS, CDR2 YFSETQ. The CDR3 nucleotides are TGCGCCAGCAGGGCAGGACAGGGGAACACCGGGGAGCTGTTTTTT. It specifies CASRAGQGNTGELFF.

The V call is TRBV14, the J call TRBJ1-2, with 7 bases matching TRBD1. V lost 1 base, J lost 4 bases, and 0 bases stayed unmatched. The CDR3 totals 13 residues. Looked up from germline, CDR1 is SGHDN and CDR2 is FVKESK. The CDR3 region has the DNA TGTGCCAGCAGCCAAGCAGGGGGCTATGGCTACACCTTC. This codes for CASSQAGGYGYTF.

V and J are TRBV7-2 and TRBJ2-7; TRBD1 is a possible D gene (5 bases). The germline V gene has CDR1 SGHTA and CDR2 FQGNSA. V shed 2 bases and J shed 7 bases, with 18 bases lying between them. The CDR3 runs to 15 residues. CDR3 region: CASSLSVLDNLEQYF. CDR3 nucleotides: TGTGCCAGCAGCTTATCCGTTTTGGACAATTTAGAGCAGTACTTC. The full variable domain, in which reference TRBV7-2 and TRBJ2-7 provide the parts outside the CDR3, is GAGVSQSPSNKVTEKGKDVELRCDPISGHTALYWYRQSLGQGLEFLIYFQGNSAPDKSGLPSDRFSAERTGGSVSTLTIQRTQQEDSAVYLCASSLSVLDNLEQYFGPGTRLTVT.

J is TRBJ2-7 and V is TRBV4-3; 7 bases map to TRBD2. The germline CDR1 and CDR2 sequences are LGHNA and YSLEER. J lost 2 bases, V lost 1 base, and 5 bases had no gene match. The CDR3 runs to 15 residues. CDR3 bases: TGCGCCAGCAGCCAAGCGTTAGCGGGCCCCTACGAGCAGTACTTC. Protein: CASSQALAGPYEQYF.

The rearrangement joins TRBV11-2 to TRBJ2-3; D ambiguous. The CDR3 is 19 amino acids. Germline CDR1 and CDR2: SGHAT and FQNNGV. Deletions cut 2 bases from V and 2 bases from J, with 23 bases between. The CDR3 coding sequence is TGTGCCAGCAGCTTATCTGTAAGGAAACTCACAGACGCCACAGATACGCAGTATTTT. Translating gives CASSLSVRKLTDATDTQYF.

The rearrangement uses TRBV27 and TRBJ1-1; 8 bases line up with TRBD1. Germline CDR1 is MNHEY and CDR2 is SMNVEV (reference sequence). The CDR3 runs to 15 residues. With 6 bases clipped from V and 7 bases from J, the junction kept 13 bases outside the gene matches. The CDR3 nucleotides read TGTGCCAGCAGGAAAGAGCGGACAGGGACGATTGAAGCTTTCTTT. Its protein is CASRKERTGTIEAFF.

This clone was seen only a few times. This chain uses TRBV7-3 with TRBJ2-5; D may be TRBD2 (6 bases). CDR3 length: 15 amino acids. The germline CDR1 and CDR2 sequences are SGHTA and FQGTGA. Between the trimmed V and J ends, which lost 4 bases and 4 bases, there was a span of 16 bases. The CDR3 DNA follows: TGTGCCAGCAGCTCGCAGGGACTGACCGGAGAGACCCAGTACTTC. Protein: CASSSQGLTGETQYF.

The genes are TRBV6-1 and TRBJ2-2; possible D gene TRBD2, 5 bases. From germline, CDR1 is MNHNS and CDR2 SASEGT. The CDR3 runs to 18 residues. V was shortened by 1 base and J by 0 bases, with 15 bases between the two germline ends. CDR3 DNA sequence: TGTGCCAGCAGTGAAGTGAACGGACTGCTAGCGAACACCGGGGAGCTGTTTTTT. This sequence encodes CASSEVNGLLANTGELFF.

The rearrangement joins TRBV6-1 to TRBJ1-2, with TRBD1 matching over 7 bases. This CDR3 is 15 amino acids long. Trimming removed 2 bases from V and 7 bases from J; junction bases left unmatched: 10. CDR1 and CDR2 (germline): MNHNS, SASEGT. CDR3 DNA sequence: TGTGCCAGCAGTGAAATGAGGGGGCTGGTGCGTGGCTACACCTTC. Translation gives CASSEMRGLVRGYTF.

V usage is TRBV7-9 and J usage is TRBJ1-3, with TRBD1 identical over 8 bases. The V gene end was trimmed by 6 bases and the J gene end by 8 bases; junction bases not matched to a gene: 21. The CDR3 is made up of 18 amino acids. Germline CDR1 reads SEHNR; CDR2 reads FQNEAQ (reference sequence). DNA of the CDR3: TGTGCCAGCAGGCGGGGACCGGGACAGGCTTTCGAGTCGGACACCATATATTTT. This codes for CASRRGPGQAFESDTIYF.

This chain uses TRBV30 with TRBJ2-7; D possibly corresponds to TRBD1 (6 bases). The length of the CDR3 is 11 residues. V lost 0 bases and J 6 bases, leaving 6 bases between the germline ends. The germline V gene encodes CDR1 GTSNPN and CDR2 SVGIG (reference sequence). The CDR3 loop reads CAWSVGGEQYF. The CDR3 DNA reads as TGTGCCTGGAGTGTAGGGGGCGAGCAGTACTTC.

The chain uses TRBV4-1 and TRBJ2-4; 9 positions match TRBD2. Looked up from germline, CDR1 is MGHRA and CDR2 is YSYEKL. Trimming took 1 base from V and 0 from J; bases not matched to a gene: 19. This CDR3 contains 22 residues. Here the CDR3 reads CASSQVPTRTSDQTVAKNIQYF. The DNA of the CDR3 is TGCGCCAGCAGCCAAGTCCCAACGAGGACTAGCGACCAAACTGTAGCCAAAAACATTCAGTACTTC.

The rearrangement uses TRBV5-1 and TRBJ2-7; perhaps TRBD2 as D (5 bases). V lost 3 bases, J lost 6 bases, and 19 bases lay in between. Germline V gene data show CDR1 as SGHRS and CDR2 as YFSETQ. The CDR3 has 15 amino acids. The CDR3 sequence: CASSWPGFAVGEQYF. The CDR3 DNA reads TGCGCCAGCAGCTGGCCGGGATTTGCGGTCGGCGAGCAGTACTTC.

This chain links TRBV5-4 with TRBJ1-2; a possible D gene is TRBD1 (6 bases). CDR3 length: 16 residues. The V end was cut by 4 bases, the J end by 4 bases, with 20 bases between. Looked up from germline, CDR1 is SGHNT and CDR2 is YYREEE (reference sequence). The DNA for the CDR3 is TGTGCCAGCAGCCCCGGCCAAGGACAGCTACTCTATGGCTACACCTTC. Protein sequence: CASSPGQGQLLYGYTF.

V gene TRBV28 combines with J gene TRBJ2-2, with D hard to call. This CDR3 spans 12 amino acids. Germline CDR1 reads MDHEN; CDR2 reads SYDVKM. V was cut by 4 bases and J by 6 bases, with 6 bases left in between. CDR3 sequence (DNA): TGTGCCAGCAGTTCCAGTTCCGGGGAGCTGTTTTTT. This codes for CASSSSSGELFF.

The DNA for the CDR3 is TGTGCCAGCAGCTTCGTATCGGGAGGGGGCCGGAACGAGCAGTACTTC. Protein: CASSFVSGGGRNEQYF. The gene calls are TRBV5-4 and TRBJ2-7, with D possibly matching TRBD2 (8 bases). CDR3 length: 16 amino acids. Per germline, CDR1 SGHNT and CDR2 YYREEE (reference sequence). Between the trimmed V and J ends, which lost 2 bases and 5 bases, there was a span of 20 bases. Filled out from reference TRBV5-4 and TRBJ2-7, the complete variable domain reads ETGVTQSPTHLIKTRGQQVTLRCSSQSGHNTVSWYQQALGQGPQFIFQYYREEENGRGNFPPRFSGLQFPNYSSELNVNALELDDSALYLCASSFVSGGGRNEQYFGPGTRLTVT.

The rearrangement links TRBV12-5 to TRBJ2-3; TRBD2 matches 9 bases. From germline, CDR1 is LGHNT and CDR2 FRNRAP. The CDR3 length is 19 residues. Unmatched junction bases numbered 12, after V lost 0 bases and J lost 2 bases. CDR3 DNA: TGTGCTAGTGGTTTGGTAGTTATAGGTAGCGGGGGAACCACAGATACGCAGTATTTT. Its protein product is CASGLVVIGSGGTTDTQYF.

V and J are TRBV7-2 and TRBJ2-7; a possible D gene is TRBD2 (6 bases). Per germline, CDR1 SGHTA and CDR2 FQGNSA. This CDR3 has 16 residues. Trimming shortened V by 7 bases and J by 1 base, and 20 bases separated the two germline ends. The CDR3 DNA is TGTGCCAGCACCCCAATCGCGGGGCTGATGTCCTACGAGCAGTACTTC. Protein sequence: CASTPIAGLMSYEQYF.

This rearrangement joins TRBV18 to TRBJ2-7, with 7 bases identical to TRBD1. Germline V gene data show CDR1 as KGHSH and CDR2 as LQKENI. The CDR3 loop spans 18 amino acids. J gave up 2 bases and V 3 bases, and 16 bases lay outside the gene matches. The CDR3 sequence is CASSPRTRTGRGAYEQYF. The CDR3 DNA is TGTGCCAGCTCACCGAGAACCCGGACAGGCCGAGGAGCCTACGAGCAGTACTTC.

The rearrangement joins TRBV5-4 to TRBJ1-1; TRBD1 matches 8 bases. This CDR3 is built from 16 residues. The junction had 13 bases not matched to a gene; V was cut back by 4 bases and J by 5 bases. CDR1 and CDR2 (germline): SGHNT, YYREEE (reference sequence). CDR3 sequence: CASSPRTGMGSTEAFF. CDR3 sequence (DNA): TGTGCCAGCAGCCCCCGGACAGGGATGGGGTCGACTGAAGCTTTCTTT.

CDR3 DNA: TGTGCCAGCAGCCCAACCCCTAGCGGGGGCACAGATACGCAGTATTTT. Amino acids: CASSPTPSGGTDTQYF. This chain links TRBV9 with TRBJ2-3; TRBD2 matches at 9 bases. The germline CDR1 and CDR2 sequences are SGDLS and YYNGEE. V shed 4 bases and J 1 base; nucleotides not matched to a gene: 7. The CDR3 contains 16 residues.

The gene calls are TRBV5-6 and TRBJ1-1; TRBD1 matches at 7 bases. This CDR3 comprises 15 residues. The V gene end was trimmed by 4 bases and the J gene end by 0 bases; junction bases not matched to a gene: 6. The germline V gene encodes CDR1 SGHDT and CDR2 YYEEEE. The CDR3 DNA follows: TGTGCCAGCAGCCCCCTAGGGGGCTTGAACACTGAAGCTTTCTTT. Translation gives CASSPLGGLNTEAFF.

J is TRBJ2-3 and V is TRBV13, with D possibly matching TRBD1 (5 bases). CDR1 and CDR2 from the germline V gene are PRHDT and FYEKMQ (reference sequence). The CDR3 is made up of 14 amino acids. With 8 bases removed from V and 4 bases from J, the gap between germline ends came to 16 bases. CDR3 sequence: CASRPGRAPDTQYF. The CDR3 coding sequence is TGTGCCAGCCGCCCGGGCAGGGCACCAGATACGCAGTATTTT.

CDR3 in amino acids: CASSLNRYEQYF. CDR3 nucleotides: TGTGCCAGCAGCTTAAACCGGTACGAGCAGTACTTC. The chain recombines TRBV7-2 with TRBJ2-7; D ambiguous. This CDR3 is built from 12 residues. Germline CDR1 reads SGHTA; CDR2 reads FQGNSA. Trimming took 2 bases from V and 4 from J, leaving 6 bases between them.

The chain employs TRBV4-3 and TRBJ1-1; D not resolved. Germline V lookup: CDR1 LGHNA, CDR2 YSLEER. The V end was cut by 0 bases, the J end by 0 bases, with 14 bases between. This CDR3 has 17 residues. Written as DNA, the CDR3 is TGCGCCAGCAGCCAAGAGACGCAACCCGGGGTGAACACTGAAGCTTTCTTT. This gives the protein CASSQETQPGVNTEAFF.

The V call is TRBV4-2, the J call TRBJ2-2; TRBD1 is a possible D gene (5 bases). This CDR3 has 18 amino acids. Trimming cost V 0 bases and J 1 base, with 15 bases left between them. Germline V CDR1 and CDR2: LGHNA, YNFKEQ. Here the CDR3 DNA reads TGTGCCAGCAGCCAAGAGAAGGGGTCACATCAGAACACCGGGGAGCTGTTTTTT. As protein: CASSQEKGSHQNTGELFF.